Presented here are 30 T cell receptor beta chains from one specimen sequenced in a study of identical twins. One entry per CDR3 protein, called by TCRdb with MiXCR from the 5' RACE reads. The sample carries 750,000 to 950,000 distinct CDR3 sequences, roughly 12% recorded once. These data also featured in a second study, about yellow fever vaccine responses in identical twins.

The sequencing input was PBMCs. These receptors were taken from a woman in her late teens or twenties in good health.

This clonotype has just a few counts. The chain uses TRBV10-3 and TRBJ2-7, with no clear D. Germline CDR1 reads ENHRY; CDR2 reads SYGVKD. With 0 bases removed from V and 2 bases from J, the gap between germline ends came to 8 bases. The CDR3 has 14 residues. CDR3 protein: CAISESLRTYEQYV. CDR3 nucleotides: TGTGCCATCAGTGAGTCGCTCAGAACCTACGAGCAGTACGTC.

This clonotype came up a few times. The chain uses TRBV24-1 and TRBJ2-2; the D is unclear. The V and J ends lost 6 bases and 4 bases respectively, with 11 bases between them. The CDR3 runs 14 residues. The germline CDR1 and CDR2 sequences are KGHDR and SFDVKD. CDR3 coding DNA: TGTGCCACCAGTAGCAGCTTTAGCACCGGGGAGCTGTTTTTT. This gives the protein CATSSSFSTGELFF.

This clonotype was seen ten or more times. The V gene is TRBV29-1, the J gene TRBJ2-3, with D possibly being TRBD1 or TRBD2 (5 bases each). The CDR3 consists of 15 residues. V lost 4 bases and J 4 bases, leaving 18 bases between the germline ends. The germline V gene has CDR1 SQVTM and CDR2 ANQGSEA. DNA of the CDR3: TGCAGCGTTGCGACGAGGGGCGTATTGTCAGATACGCAGTATTTT. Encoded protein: CSVATRGVLSDTQYF.

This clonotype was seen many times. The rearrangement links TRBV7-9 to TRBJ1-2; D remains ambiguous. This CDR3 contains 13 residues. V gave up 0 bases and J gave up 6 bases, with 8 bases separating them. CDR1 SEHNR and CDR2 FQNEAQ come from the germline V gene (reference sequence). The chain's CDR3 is CASSLAPRNGYTF. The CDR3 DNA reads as TGTGCCAGCAGCTTAGCCCCTAGAAATGGCTACACCTTC.

DNA of the CDR3: TGTGCCAGCAGCCCCCTCGGGGAGCGGGGCACCGGGGAGCTGTTTTTT. It yields the protein CASSPLGERGTGELFF. The genes are TRBV7-9 and TRBJ2-2, with 7 bases fitting TRBD2. V trimming: 5 bases; J trimming: 4 bases; junction bases outside the gene matches: 10. Germline CDR1 reads SEHNR; CDR2 reads FQNEAQ (reference sequence). The CDR3 has 16 amino acids.

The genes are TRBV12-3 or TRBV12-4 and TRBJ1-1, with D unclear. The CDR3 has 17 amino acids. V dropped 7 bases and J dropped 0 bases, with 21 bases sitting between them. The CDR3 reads CASTQLGSAEMNTEAFF. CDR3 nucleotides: TGTGCCAGCACCCAACTTGGGTCGGCAGAGATGAACACTGAAGCTTTCTTT.

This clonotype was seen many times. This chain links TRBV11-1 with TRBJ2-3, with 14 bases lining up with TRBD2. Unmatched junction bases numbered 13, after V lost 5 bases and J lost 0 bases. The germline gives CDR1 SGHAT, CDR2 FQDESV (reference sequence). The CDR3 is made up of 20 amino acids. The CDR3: CASSLGTSGSWGPSTDTQYF. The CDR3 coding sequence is TGTGCCAGCAGCCTCGGGACTAGCGGGAGCTGGGGACCGAGCACAGATACGCAGTATTTT.

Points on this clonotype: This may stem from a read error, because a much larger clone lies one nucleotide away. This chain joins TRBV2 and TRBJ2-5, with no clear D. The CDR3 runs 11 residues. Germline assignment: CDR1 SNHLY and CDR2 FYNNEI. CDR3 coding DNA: TGTGCCAGCAGTGGAGTTTTGACTGTGCTCTTC. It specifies CASSGVLTVLF.

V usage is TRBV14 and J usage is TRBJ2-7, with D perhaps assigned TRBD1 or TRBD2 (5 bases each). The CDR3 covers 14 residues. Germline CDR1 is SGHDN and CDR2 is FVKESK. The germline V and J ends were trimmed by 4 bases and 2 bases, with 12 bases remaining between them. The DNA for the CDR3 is TGTGCCAGCAGCCCCCAACTAGGGGCCTACGAGCAGTACTTC. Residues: CASSPQLGAYEQYF. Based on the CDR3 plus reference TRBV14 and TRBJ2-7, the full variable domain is EAGVTQFPSHSVIEKGQTVTLRCDPISGHDNLYWYRRVMGKEIKFLLHFVKESKQDESGMPNNRFLAERTGGTYSTLKVQPAELEDSGVYFCASSPQLGAYEQYFGPGTRLTVT.

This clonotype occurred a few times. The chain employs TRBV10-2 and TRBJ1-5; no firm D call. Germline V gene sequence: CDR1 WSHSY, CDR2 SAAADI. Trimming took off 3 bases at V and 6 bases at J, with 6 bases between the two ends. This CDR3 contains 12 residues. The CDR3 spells CASSDRVQPQHF. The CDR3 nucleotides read TGCGCCAGCAGTGATCGGGTTCAGCCCCAGCATTTT.

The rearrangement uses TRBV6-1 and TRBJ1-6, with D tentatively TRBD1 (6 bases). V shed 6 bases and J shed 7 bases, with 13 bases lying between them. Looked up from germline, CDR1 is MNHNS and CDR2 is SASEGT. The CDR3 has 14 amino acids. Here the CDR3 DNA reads TGTGCCAGCAGCAAGGGGGTTTTGAATTCACCCCTCCACTTT. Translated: CASSKGVLNSPLHF.

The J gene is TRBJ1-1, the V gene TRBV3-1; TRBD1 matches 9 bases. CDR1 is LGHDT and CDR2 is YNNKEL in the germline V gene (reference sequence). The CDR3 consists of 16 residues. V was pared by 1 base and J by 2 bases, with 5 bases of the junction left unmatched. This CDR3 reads CASSQGKTGGNTEAFF. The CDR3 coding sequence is TGTGCCAGCAGCCAAGGAAAGACAGGGGGTAACACTGAAGCTTTCTTT.

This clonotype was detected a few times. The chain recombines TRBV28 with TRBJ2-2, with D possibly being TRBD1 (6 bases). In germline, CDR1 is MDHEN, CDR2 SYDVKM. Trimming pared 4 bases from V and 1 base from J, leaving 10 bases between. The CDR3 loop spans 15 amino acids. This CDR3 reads CASSSGTKNTGELFF. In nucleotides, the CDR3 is TGTGCCAGCAGTTCCGGGACAAAGAACACCGGGGAGCTGTTTTTT.

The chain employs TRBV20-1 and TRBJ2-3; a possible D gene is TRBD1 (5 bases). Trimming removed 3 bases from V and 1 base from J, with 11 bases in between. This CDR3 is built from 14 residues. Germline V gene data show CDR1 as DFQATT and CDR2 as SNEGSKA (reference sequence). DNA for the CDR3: TGCAGTGCTAGCGCTTGGGGCGGCACAGATACGCAGTATTTT. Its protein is CSASAWGGTDTQYF.

CDR3 bases: TGTGCCAGCAGCTCCACCCCACAGGGATCTTCCACAGATACGCAGTATTTT. Its translation is CASSSTPQGSSTDTQYF. The J gene is TRBJ2-3, the V gene TRBV11-2; D may be TRBD1 (6 bases). The CDR3 totals 17 residues. V dropped 4 bases and J dropped 2 bases, with 19 bases sitting between them. Looked up from germline, CDR1 is SGHAT and CDR2 is FQNNGV.

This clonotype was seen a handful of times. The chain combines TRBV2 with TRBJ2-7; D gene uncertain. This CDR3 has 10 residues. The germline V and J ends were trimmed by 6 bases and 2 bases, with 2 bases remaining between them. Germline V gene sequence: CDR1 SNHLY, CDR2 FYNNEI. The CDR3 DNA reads TGTGCCAGCAGGACCTACGAGCAGTACTTC. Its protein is CASRTYEQYF.

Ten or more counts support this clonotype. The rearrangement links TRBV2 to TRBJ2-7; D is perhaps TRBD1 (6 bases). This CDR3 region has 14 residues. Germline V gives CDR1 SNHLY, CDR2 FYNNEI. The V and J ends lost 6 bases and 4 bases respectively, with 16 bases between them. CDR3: CASSPDRWVYEQYF. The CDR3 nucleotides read TGTGCCAGCAGCCCGGACAGATGGGTTTACGAGCAGTACTTC.

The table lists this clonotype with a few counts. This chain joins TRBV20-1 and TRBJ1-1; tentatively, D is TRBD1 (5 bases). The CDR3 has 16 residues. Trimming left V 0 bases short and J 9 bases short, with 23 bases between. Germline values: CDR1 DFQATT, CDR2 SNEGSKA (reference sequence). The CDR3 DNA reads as TGCAGTGCTAGAGACGGGATCCTACTGACCGGGACGAAAGCTTTCTTT. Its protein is CSARDGILLTGTKAFF.

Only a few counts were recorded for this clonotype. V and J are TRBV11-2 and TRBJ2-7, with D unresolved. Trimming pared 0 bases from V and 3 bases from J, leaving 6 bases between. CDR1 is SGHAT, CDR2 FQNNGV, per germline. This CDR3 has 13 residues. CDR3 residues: CASSLDLVYEQYV. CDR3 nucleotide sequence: TGTGCCAGCAGCTTAGATTTAGTCTACGAGCAGTACGTC.

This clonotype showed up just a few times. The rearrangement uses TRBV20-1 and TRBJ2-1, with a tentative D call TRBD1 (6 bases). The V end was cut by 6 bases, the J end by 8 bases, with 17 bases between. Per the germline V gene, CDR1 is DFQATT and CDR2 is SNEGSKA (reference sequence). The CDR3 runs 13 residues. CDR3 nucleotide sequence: TGCAGTGCCCTACTCAACAGGGTCTATGAGCAGTTCTTC. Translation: CSALLNRVYEQFF.

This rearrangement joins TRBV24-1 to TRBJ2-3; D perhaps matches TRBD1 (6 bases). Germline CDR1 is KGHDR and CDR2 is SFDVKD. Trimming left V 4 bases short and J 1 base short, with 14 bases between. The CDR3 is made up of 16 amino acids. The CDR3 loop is CATSDPDSYGTDTQYF. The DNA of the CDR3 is TGTGCCACCAGTGACCCGGACAGTTACGGCACAGATACGCAGTATTTT.

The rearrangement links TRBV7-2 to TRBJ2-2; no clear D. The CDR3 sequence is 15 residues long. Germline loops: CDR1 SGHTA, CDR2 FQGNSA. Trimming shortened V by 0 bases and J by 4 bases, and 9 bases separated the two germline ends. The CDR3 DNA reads TGTGCCAGCAGCTTAGCTAGTAGGATCACCGGGGAGCTGTTTTTT. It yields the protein CASSLASRITGELFF.

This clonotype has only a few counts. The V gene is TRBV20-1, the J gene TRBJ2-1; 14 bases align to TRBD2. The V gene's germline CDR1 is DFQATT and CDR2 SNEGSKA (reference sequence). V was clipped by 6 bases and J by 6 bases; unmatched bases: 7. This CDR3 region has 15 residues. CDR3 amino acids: CSAPVGTSGSNEQFF. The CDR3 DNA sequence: TGCAGTGCCCCTGTGGGGACTAGCGGGAGCAATGAGCAGTTCTTC.

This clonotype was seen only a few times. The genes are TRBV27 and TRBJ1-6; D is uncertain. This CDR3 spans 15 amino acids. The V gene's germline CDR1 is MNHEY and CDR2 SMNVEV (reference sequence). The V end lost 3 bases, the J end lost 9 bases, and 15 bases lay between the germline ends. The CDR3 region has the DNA TGTGCCAGCAGTTTTGCCGGCCAGAAAATTTCACCCCTCCACTTT. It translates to CASSFAGQKISPLHF.

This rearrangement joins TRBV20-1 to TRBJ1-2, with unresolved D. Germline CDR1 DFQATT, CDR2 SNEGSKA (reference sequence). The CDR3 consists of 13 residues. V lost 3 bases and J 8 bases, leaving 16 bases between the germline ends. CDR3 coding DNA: TGCAGTGCTAGCCAAGGCGCCAGTTGGGGCTACACCTTC. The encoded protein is CSASQGASWGYTF.

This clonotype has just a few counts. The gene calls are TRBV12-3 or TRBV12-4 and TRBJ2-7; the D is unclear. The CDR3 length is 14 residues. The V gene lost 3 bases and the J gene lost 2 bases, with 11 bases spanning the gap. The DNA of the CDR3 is TGTGCCAGCAGTTTGTCACAGCCCCCCTACGAGCAGTACTTC. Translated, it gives CASSLSQPPYEQYF.

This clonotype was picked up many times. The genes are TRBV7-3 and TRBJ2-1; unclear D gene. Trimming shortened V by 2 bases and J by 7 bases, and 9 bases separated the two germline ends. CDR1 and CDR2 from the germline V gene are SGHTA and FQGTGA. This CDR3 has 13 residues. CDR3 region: CASSLPNENEQFF. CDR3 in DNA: TGTGCCAGCAGCTTACCTAACGAAAATGAGCAGTTCTTC.

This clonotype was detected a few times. The CDR3 region has the DNA TGCAGTGCAGCCTCAACCGGCGGACGCCAAGAGACCCAGTACTTC. This encodes CSAASTGGRQETQYF. V usage is TRBV20-1 and J usage is TRBJ2-5; no definite D call. The CDR3 totals 15 residues. V lost 6 bases, J lost 1 base, and 18 bases lay in between. Germline assignment: CDR1 DFQATT and CDR2 SNEGSKA (reference sequence).

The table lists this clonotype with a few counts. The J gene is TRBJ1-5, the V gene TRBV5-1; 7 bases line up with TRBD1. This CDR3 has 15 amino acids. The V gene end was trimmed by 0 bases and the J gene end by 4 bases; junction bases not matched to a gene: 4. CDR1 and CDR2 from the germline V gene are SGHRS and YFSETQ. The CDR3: CASSLEEGANQPQHF. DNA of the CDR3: TGCGCCAGCAGCTTGGAGGAGGGGGCGAATCAGCCCCAGCATTTT.

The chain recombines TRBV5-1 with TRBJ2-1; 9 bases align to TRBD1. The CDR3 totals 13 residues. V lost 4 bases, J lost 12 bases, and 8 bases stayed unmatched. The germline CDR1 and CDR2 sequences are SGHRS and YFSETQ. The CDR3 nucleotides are TGCGCCAGCAGCGCAACAGGGGGCGAGGGGCAGTTCTTC. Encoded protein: CASSATGGEGQFF.